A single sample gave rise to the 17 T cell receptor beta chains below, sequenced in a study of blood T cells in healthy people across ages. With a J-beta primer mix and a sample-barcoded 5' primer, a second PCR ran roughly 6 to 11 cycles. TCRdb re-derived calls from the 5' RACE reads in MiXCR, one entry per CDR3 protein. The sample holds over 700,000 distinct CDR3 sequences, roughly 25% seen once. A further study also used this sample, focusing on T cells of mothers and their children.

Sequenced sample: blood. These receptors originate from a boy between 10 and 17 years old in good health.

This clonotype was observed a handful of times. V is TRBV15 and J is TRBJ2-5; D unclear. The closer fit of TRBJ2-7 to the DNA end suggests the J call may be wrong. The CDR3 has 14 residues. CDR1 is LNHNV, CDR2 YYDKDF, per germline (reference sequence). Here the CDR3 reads CATSNAERLYEQYF. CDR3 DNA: TGTGCCACCAGCAACGCGGAGAGGCTCTACGAGCAGTACTTC.

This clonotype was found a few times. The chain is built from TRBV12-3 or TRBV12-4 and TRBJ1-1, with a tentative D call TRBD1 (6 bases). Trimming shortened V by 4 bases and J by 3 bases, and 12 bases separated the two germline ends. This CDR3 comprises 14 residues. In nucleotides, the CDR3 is TGTGCCAGCAGTTACAGGGTATTGGACACTGAAGCTTTCTTT. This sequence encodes CASSYRVLDTEAFF.

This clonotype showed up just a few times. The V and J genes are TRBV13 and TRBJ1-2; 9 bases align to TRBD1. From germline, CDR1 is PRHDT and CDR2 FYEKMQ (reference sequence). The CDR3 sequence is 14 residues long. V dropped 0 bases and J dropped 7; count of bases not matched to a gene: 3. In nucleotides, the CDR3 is TGTGCCAGCAGCTTAGGGGGACAGGGCGCTGGCTACACCTTC. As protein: CASSLGGQGAGYTF.

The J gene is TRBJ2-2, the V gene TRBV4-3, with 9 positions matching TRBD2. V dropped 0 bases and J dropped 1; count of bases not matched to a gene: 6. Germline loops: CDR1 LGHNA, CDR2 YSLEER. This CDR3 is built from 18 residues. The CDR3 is CASSQDRLAGLNTGELFF. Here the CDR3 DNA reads TGCGCCAGCAGCCAAGATCGCCTAGCGGGGTTGAACACCGGGGAGCTGTTTTTT.

In nucleotides, the CDR3 is TGCAGCGTTGGGGGGACAGGGCAAAAGACCCAGTACTTC. Translating it yields CSVGGTGQKTQYF. V usage is TRBV29-1 and J usage is TRBJ2-5; 9 bases match TRBD1. The CDR3 is 13 amino acids. The V and J ends lost 4 bases and 6 bases, in that order; junction bases with no gene match: 6. The germline V gene encodes CDR1 SQVTM and CDR2 ANQGSEA. The entire variable domain, with the rest obtained from reference TRBV29-1 and TRBJ2-5, is as follows: SAVISQKPSRDICQRGTSLTIQCQVDSQVTMMFWYRQQPGQSLTLIATANQGSEATYESGFVIDKFPISRPNLTFSTLTVSNMSPEDSSIYLCSVGGTGQKTQYFGPGTRLLVL.

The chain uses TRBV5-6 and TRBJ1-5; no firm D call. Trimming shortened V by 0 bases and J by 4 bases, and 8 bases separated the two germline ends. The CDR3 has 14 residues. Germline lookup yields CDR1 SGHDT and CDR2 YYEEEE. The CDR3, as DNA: TGTGCCAGCAGCTTGGGACAAAGGAATCAGCCCCAGCATTTT. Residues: CASSLGQRNQPQHF.

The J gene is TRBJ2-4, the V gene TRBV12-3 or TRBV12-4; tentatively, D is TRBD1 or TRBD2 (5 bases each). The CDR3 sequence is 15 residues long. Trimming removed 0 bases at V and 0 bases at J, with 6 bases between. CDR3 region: CASSLAGEAKNIQYF. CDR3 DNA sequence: TGTGCCAGCAGTTTAGCGGGGGAAGCCAAAAACATTCAGTACTTC.

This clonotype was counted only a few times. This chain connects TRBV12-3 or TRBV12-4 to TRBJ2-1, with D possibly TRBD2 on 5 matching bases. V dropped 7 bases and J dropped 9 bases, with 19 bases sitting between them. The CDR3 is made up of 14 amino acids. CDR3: CASTQGSRLGEQFF. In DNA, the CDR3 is TGTGCCAGCACCCAAGGGAGTCGCCTCGGTGAGCAGTTCTTC.

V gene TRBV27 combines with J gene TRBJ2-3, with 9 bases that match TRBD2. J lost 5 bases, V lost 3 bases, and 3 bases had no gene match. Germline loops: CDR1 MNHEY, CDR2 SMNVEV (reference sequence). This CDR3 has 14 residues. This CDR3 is CASSFETSGDTQYF. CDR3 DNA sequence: TGTGCCAGCAGTTTCGAGACTAGCGGAGATACGCAGTATTTT.

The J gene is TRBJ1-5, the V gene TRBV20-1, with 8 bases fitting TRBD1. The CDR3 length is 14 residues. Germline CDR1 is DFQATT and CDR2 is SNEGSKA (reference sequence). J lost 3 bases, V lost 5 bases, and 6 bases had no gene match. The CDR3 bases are TGCAGTGCTCCCGGACAGGGTGTCAATCAGCCCCAGCATTTT. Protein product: CSAPGQGVNQPQHF.

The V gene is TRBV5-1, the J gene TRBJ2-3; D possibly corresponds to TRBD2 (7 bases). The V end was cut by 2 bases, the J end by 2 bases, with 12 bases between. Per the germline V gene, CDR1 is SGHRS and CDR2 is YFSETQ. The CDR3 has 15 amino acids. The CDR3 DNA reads TGCGCCAGCAGCTTCTGGGGGGGGGCCACAGATACGCAGTATTTT. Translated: CASSFWGGATDTQYF.

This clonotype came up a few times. The CDR3 nucleotides read TGTGCCAGCGGGCAGCGAAACATTCAGTACTTC. As protein: CASGQRNIQYF. This chain uses TRBV3-1 with TRBJ2-4; D gene ambiguous. CDR1 and CDR2 from the germline V gene are LGHDT and YNNKEL (reference sequence). This CDR3 spans 11 amino acids. The V and J ends lost 8 bases and 6 bases respectively, with 8 bases between them.

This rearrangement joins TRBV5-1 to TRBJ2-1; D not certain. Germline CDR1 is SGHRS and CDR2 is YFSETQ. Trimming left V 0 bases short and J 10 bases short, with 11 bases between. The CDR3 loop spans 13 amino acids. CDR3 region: CASSLADAPEQFF. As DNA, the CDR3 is TGCGCCAGCAGCTTGGCCGATGCGCCCGAGCAGTTCTTC.

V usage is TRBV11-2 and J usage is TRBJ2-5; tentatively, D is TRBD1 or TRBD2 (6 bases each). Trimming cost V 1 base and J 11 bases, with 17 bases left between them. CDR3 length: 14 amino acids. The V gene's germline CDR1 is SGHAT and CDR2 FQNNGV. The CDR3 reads CASSLAEGGWEQYF. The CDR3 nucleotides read TGTGCCAGCAGCTTAGCGGAGGGGGGTTGGGAGCAGTACTTC.

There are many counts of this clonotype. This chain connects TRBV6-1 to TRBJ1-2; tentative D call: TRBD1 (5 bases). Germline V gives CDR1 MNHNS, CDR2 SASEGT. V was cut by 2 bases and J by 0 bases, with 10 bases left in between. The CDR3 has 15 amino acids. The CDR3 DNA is TGTGCCAGCAGTGAATTCACAGGCCCTAACTATGGCTACACCTTC. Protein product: CASSEFTGPNYGYTF.

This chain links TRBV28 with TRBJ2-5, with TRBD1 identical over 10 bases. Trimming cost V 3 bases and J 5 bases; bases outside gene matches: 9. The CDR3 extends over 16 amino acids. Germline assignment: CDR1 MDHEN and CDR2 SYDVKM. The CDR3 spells CASSFTGTGVRETQYF. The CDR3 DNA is TGTGCCAGCAGTTTTACCGGGACAGGGGTTAGGGAGACCCAGTACTTC.

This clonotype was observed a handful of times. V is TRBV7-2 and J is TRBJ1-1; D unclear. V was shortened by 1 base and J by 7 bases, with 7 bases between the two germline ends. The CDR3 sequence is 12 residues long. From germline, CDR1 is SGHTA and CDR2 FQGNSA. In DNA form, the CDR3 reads TGTGCCAGCAGCTTAGATATTGGTGAAGCTTTCTTT. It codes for CASSLDIGEAFF.